Each of the 7 T cell receptor beta chains below was sequenced from the same sample in a study of sequential checkpoint blockade in melanoma. The protocol was immunoSEQ multiplex PCR, while the TCRdb copy is restricted to in-frame clones and leaves out a portion. The sample consists of about 18,000 clones, around 24% of them appearing once. Treatment indicated: randomized to nivolumab then ipilimumab (arm A) or the reverse (arm B). The sample was tumor tissue (inferred from file names), taken from a patient given nivolumab and ipilimumab in sequence. These receptors originate from a human donor with melanoma.

The V and J genes are TRBV29-1 and TRBJ2-3; 7 nucleotides align to TRBD2. The V segment lost 1 base and the J segment 1 base; nucleotides outside the gene matches: 5. The CDR3 extends over 15 amino acids. CDR1 is SQVTM and CDR2 is ANQGSEA in the germline V gene. The CDR3 here is CSVEVGGVGTDTQYF. The DNA for the CDR3 is TGCAGCGTTGAAGTTGGGGGGGTGGGCACAGATACGCAGTATTTT.

The chain joins TRBV6-8 to TRBJ1-5, with D unclear. V gave up 5 bases and J gave up 6 bases, with 11 bases separating them. This CDR3 has 13 residues. CDR1 is MNHGY, CDR2 SAAAGT, per germline. The CDR3 sequence is CASSVLGSQPQHF. DNA for the CDR3: TGTGCCAGCAGTGTGTTGGGAAGTCAGCCCCAGCATTTT.

V usage is TRBV14 and J usage is TRBJ2-7; D not certain. CDR3 length: 12 amino acids. The V gene's germline CDR1 is SGHDN and CDR2 FVKESK. Trimming shortened V by 6 bases and J by 6 bases, and 12 bases separated the two germline ends. CDR3 sequence: CASSHTNREQYF. The CDR3 coding sequence is TGTGCCAGCAGTCATACTAATCGCGAGCAGTACTTC.

This clone showed up just a few times. V is TRBV15 and J is TRBJ1-1; unclear D gene. Trimming cost V 0 bases and J 0 bases, with 5 bases left between them. The CDR3 length is 14 residues. Germline V gene sequence: CDR1 LNHNV, CDR2 YYDKDF (reference sequence). CDR3 sequence reads: CATSRDDMNTEAFF. The CDR3, as DNA: TGTGCCACCAGCAGAGATGACATGAACACTGAAGCTTTCTTT.

The chain employs TRBV11-3 and TRBJ2-2; D could derive from TRBD1 or TRBD2 (5 bases each). V was trimmed by 5 bases and J by 3 bases, leaving 16 bases between them. Germline CDR1 is SGHNT and CDR2 is YENEEA. The CDR3 totals 16 residues. CDR3 bases: TGTGCCAGCAGCAGTTCGAGGGGCGCGTACACCGGGGAGCTGTTTTTT. Translated, it gives CASSSSRGAYTGELFF.

The DNA for the CDR3 is TGTGCCAGTAGTCGGACAGGGGAGGGGAATGAAGCTTTCTTT. Protein sequence: CASSRTGEGNEAFF. The chain couples TRBV19 to TRBJ1-1, with TRBD1 matching over 9 bases. CDR1 LNHDA and CDR2 SQIVND come from the germline V gene (reference sequence). The CDR3 has 14 residues. V dropped 5 bases and J dropped 7; count of bases not matched to a gene: 8.

This rearrangement joins TRBV29-1 to TRBJ2-5; 9 bases fit TRBD1. The germline gives CDR1 SQVTM, CDR2 ANQGSEA. V was pared by 7 bases and J by 5 bases, with 14 bases of the junction left unmatched. The CDR3 length is 15 residues. CDR3 sequence reads: CSAGGTGSFRETQYF. CDR3 sequence (DNA): TGCAGCGCTGGGGGGACAGGGTCTTTCAGGGAGACCCAGTACTTC.